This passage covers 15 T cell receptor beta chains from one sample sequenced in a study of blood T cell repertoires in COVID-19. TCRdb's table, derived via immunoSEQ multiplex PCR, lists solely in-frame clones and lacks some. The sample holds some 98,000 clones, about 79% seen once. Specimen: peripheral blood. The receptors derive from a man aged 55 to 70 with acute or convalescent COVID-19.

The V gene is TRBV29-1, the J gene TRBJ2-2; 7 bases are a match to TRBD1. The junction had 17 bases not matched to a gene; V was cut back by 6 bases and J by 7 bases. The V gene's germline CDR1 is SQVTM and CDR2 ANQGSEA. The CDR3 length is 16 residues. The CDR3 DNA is TGCAGCGTGGGAGAATCGGGACAGCCGTTTGGCGGGGAGCTGTTTTTT. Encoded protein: CSVGESGQPFGGELFF.

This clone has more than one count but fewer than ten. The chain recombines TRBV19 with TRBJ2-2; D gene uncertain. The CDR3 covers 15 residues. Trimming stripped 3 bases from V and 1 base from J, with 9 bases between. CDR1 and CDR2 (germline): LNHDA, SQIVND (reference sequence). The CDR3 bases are TGTGCCAGTAGTATTCGGCCAGGGAACACCGGGGAGCTGTTTTTT. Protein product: CASSIRPGNTGELFF.

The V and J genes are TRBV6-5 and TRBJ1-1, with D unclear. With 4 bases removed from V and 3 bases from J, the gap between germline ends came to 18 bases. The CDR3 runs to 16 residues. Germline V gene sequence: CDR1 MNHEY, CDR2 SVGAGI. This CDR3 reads CASSFFLSRLDTEAFF. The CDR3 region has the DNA TGTGCCAGCAGTTTTTTCCTCTCGCGGTTGGACACTGAAGCTTTCTTT.

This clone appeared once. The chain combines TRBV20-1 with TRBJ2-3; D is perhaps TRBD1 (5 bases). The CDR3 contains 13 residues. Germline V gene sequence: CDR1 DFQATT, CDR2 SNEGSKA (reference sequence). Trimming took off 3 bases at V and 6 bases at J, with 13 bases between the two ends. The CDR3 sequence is CSASPTGIDTQYF. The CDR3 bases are TGCAGTGCTAGTCCTACAGGTATTGATACGCAGTATTTT.

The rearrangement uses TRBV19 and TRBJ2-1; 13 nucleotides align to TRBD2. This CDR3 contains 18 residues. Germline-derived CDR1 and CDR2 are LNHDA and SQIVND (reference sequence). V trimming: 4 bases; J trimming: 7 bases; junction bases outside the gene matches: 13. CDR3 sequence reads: CASSTRTSGGLRVNEQFF. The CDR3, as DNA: TGTGCCAGTAGTACCCGGACTAGCGGGGGTCTTCGTGTGAATGAGCAGTTCTTC.

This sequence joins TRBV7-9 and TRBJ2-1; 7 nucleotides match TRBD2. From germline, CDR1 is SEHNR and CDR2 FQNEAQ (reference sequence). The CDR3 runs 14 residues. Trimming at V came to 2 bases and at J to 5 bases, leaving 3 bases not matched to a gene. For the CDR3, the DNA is TGTGCCAGCAGCTTATGGGGGGGAGACAATGAGCAGTTCTTC. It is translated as CASSLWGGDNEQFF.

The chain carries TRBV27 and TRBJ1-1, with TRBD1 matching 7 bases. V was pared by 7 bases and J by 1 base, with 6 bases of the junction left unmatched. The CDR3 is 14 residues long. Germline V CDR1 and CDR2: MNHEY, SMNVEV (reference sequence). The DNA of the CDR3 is TGTGCCAGCACGACAGGGCGGAGGAACACTGAAGCTTTCTTT. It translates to CASTTGRRNTEAFF.

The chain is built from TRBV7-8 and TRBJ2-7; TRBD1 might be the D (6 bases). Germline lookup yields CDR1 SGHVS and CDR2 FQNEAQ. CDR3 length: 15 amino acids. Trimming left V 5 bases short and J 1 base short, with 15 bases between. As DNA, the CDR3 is TGTGCCAGCAGCAGCACAGGGTCGGGTTCCTACGAGCAGTACTTC. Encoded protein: CASSSTGSGSYEQYF.

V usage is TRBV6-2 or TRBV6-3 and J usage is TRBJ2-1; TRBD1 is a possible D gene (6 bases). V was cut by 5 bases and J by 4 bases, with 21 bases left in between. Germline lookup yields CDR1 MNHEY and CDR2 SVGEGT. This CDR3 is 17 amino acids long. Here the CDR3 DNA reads TGTGCCAGCAGTGGAAGGCGCACAGGGTCCGATTACAATGAGCAGTTCTTC. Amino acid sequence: CASSGRRTGSDYNEQFF.

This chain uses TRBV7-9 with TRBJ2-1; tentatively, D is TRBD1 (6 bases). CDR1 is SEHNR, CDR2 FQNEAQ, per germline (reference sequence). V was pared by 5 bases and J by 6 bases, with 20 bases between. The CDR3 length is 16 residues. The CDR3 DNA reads TGTGCCAGCAGCACCTGGGACACGGTCAAAGGCAATGAGCAGTTCTTC. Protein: CASSTWDTVKGNEQFF. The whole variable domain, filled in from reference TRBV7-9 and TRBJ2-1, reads DTGVSQNPRHKITKRGQNVTFRCDPISEHNRLYWYRQTLGQGPEFLTYFQNEAQLEKSRLLSDRFSAERPKGSFSTLEIQRTEQGDSAMYLCASSTWDTVKGNEQFFGPGTRLTVL.

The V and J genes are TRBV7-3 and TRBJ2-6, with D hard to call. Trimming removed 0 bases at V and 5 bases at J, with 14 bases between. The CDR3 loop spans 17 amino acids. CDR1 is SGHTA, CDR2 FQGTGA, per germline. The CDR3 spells CASSLTPRLGWANVLTF. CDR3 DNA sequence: TGTGCCAGCAGCTTAACCCCAAGACTCGGGTGGGCCAACGTCCTGACTTTC. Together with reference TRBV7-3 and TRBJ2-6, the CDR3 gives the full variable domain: GAGVSQTPSNKVTEKGKYVELRCDPISGHTALYWYRQSLGQGPEFLIYFQGTGAADDSGLPNDRFFAVRPEGSVSTLKIQRTERGDSAVYLCASSLTPRLGWANVLTFGAGSRLTVL.

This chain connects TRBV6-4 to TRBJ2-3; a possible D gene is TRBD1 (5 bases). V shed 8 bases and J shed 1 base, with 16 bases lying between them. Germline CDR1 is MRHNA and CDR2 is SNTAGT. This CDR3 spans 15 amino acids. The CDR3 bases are TGTGCCAGCCTGAACGTTTTAGGGGGCACAGATACGCAGTATTTT. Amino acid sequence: CASLNVLGGTDTQYF.

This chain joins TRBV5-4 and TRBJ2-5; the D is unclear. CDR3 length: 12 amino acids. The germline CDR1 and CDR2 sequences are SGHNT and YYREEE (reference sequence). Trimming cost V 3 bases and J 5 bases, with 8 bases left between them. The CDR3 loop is CASSSPKETQYF. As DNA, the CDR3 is TGTGCCAGCAGCTCACCTAAGGAGACCCAGTACTTC.

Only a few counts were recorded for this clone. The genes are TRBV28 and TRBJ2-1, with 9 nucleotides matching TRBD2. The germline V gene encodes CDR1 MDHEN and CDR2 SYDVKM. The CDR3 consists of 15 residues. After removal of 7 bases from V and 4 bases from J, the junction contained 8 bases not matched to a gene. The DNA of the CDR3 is TGTGCCAGCACTCTTAGCGGGGGCCTTTACAATGAGCAGTTCTTC. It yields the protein CASTLSGGLYNEQFF.

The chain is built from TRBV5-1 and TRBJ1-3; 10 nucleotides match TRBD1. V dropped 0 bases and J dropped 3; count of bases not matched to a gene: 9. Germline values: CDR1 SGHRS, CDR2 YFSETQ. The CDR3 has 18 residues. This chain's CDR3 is CASSLEGQGSLRGNTIYF. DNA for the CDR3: TGCGCCAGCAGCTTGGAGGGACAGGGGTCCCTCCGTGGAAACACCATATATTTT.